The entry below describes one T cell receptor beta chain. Trimming pared 5 bases from V and 3 bases from J, leaving 12 bases between. The CDR3 runs 14 residues. The V gene's germline CDR1 is LGHNA and CDR2 YNFKEQ. The data originate from a study of cytomegalovirus exposure and HLA in healthy donors. PCR amplification relied on 60 Vbeta primers (plus 13 Jbeta primers). TCRdb's table, derived via immunoSEQ multiplex PCR, lists solely in-frame clones and lacks some. The sample includes roughly 200,000 clones, approximately 80% of them seen just once. The chain couples TRBV4-2 to TRBJ2-3; D might be TRBD2 (6 bases). Sequenced: PBMCs. This TCR was sampled from a man aged 40-49 years in good health and CMV-seropositive. DNA for the CDR3: TGTGCCAGCAGCTCGGGGGTAGGGACAGATACGCAGTATTTT. Its translation: CASSSGVGTDTQYF.